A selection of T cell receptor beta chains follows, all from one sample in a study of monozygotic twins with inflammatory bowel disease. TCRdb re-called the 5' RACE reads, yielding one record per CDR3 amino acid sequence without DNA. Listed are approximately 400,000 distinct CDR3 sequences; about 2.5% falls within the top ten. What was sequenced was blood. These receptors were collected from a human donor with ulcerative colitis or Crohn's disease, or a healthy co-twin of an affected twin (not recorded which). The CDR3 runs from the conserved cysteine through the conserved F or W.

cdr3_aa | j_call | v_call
CASSLALQGLTDTQYF | TRBJ2-3 | TRBV5-6
CASSPPGTAYGYTF | TRBJ1-2 | TRBV27
CASSQTGDYGYTF | TRBJ1-2 | TRBV5-1
CASSPGRAGFFNYGYTF | TRBJ1-2 | TRBV5-1
CASSPLLSGGGNTDTQYF | TRBJ2-3 | TRBV4-2
CSAPGQDKNIQYF | TRBJ2-4 | TRBV20-1
CAIRPGTGAVDTQYF | TRBJ2-3 | TRBV10-3
CASSLADFLNTEAFF | TRBJ1-1 | TRBV7-9
CSASRGFSGANVLTF | TRBJ2-6 | TRBV20-1
CASRQGTGIYAFF | TRBJ1-1 | TRBV14
CASSLNLGAPETQYF | TRBJ2-5 | TRBV27
CASSQVAGAGANVLTF | TRBJ2-6 | TRBV3-1
CASSPTKRVLKDEQYF | TRBJ2-7 | TRBV18
CASSEPRGRSSYEQYF | TRBJ2-7 | TRBV11-1
CAISYGGGTDTQYF | TRBJ2-3 | TRBV10-3
CASSLYGEEAFF | TRBJ1-1 | TRBV27
CASSFRPIYEQYF | TRBJ2-7 | TRBV7-2
CASSLNGYNSPLHF | TRBJ1-6 | TRBV27
CASTETGIYEQYF | TRBJ2-7 | TRBV12-3/TRBV12-4
CASSFGIDEQYF | TRBJ2-7 | TRBV5-5
CAGRYPGTGATGELFF | TRBJ2-2 | TRBV2